The 12 T cell receptor beta chains below come from one sample, sequenced in a study of shared clonotypes between healthy human individuals. Profiled with immunoSEQ multiplex PCR; TCRdb holds only in-frame clones, not every one. The repertoire has around 690,000 clones, 90% of them found once; the top ten carry around a third. Sample: memory CD8+ T cells from PBMCs. Subset indicated: CD45RO+ cells pooled with CCR7-negative TemRA cells. The receptors were sampled from a man between 18 and 29 years old in good health. Some clones in this sample may be carry-over from other donors' samples.

The chain recombines TRBV28 with TRBJ2-5, with TRBD2 identical over 8 bases. The germline CDR1 and CDR2 sequences are MDHEN and SYDVKM. This CDR3 has 16 amino acids. V shed 6 bases and J 0 bases; nucleotides not matched to a gene: 9. The chain's CDR3 is CASRPNPGGYQETQYF. The DNA for the CDR3 is TGTGCCAGCAGACCCAACCCGGGGGGGTACCAAGAGACCCAGTACTTC. The variable domain in full, completed from reference TRBV28 and TRBJ2-5, reads DVKVTQSSRYLVKRTGEKVFLECVQDMDHENMFWYRQDPGLGLRLIYFSYDVKMKEKGDIPEGYSVSREKKERFSLILESASTNQTSMYLCASRPNPGGYQETQYFGPGTRLLVL.

The rearrangement uses TRBV6-6 and TRBJ1-1; D gene ambiguous. CDR3 length equals 13 residues. Trimming removed 0 bases at V and 1 base at J, with 3 bases between. CDR1 MNHNY and CDR2 SVGAGI come from the germline V gene (reference sequence). The CDR3 sequence is CASSYSENTEAFF. CDR3 DNA sequence: TGTGCCAGCAGTTACTCGGAGAACACTGAAGCTTTCTTT.

This rearrangement joins TRBV5-1 to TRBJ2-7; TRBD1 matches at 9 bases. Looked up from germline, CDR1 is SGHRS and CDR2 is YFSETQ. The CDR3 loop spans 19 amino acids. The V segment lost 1 base and the J segment 3 bases; nucleotides outside the gene matches: 17. CDR3 loop: CASSLSSPQLPGQGYEQYF. In DNA, the CDR3 is TGCGCCAGCAGCTTGTCCTCCCCACAATTACCGGGACAGGGCTACGAGCAGTACTTC.

The rearrangement links TRBV7-3 to TRBJ1-2, with 8 nucleotides matching TRBD1. Trimming removed 0 bases from V and 2 bases from J; junction bases left unmatched: 5. This CDR3 has 16 amino acids. Germline V CDR1 and CDR2: SGHTA, FQGTGA. The CDR3 reads CASSLTPTGVNYGYTF. The DNA of the CDR3 is TGTGCCAGCAGCTTAACCCCGACAGGGGTAAACTATGGCTACACCTTC. Full variable domain (rest looked up from reference TRBV7-3 and TRBJ1-2): GAGVSQTPSNKVTEKGKYVELRCDPISGHTALYWYRQSLGQGPEFLIYFQGTGAADDSGLPNDRFFAVRPEGSVSTLKIQRTERGDSAVYLCASSLTPTGVNYGYTFGSGTRLTVV.

This clone was detected only once. This sequence joins TRBV5-6 and TRBJ2-7; D not certain. The germline V gene encodes CDR1 SGHDT and CDR2 YYEEEE. Trimming took off 3 bases at V and 3 bases at J, with 7 bases between the two ends. The CDR3 spans 12 residues. CDR3 DNA sequence: TGTGCCAGCAGCTATGAAAACTACGAGCAGTACTTC. Encoded protein: CASSYENYEQYF.

The J gene is TRBJ2-3, the V gene TRBV10-3; 10 bases fit TRBD2. The CDR3 totals 15 residues. Germline CDR1 and CDR2: ENHRY and SYGVKD. V gave up 6 bases and J gave up 6 bases; unmatched junction bases: 9. The CDR3 region is CAIRKKREGLDTQYF. CDR3 coding DNA: TGTGCCATCAGAAAGAAGCGGGAGGGCCTGGATACGCAGTATTTT.

V usage is TRBV9 and J usage is TRBJ1-2; TRBD1 might be the D (5 bases). The CDR3 length is 15 residues. Trimming left V 2 bases short and J 4 bases short, with 15 bases between. The germline V gene encodes CDR1 SGDLS and CDR2 YYNGEE. The CDR3 DNA reads as TGTGCCAGCAGCGTTGGGGGGGTTTCCGCCTATGGCTACACCTTC. It encodes CASSVGGVSAYGYTF.

This sequence joins TRBV9 and TRBJ2-5; 8 bases agree with TRBD1. The CDR3 is 17 amino acids. Germline V CDR1 and CDR2: SGDLS, YYNGEE. The ends lost 0 bases at V and 7 bases at J; junction bases unmatched: 14. This chain's CDR3 is CASSVDPKKTGVGTQYF. CDR3 DNA sequence: TGTGCCAGCAGCGTAGACCCTAAGAAGACAGGGGTTGGGACCCAGTACTTC.

The V and J genes are TRBV15 and TRBJ1-2, with TRBD1 matching over 7 bases. The ends lost 3 bases at V and 4 bases at J; junction bases unmatched: 14. CDR1 and CDR2 from the germline V gene are LNHNV and YYDKDF (reference sequence). The CDR3 consists of 17 residues. CDR3 sequence (DNA): TGTGCCACCAGCAGGTCTTGGTCTGACAGGGCTTTCTATGGCTACACCTTC. Translated: CATSRSWSDRAFYGYTF. The variable domain in full, completed from reference TRBV15 and TRBJ1-2, reads DAMVIQNPRYQVTQFGKPVTLSCSQTLNHNVMYWYQQKSSQAPKLLFHYYDKDFNNEADTPDNFQSRRPNTSFCFLDIRSPGLGDTAMYLCATSRSWSDRAFYGYTFGSGTRLTVV.

This rearrangement joins TRBV2 to TRBJ1-2, with D unresolved. V lost 5 bases to trimming and J lost 0 bases, with 13 bases between them. Germline loops: CDR1 SNHLY, CDR2 FYNNEI. The CDR3 covers 15 residues. The CDR3 is CASSSPWTSNYGYTF. Here the CDR3 DNA reads TGTGCCAGCAGTTCCCCCTGGACTTCTAACTATGGCTACACCTTC.

This clone was recorded a few times. The V gene is TRBV9, the J gene TRBJ1-1; D gene ambiguous. The V end lost 0 bases, the J end lost 1 base, and 10 bases lay between the germline ends. Germline V gene sequence: CDR1 SGDLS, CDR2 YYNGEE. The CDR3 has 15 residues. CDR3 nucleotide sequence: TGTGCCAGCAGCGTAGTGGCAAGCCCGAACACTGAAGCTTTCTTT. Its protein product is CASSVVASPNTEAFF.

The chain uses TRBV28 and TRBJ2-5, with D perhaps matching TRBD1 (6 bases). Germline CDR1 and CDR2: MDHEN and SYDVKM. Trimming pared 6 bases from V and 5 bases from J, leaving 10 bases between. The CDR3 covers 12 residues. The CDR3 region is CASRRRGETQYF. The CDR3 DNA reads as TGTGCCAGCAGGCGCAGGGGTGAGACCCAGTACTTC.